Listed below are T cell receptor beta chains from one sample, sequenced in a study of T cells in localized non-small cell lung cancer. Here immunoSEQ multiplex PCR was the method, and the copy in TCRdb shows in-frame clones only, minus some. The profile shows tens of thousands of clones, approximately 75% of them singletons. The sequenced sample was peripheral blood, obtained before any cancer treatment. The source is a man aged 40-75 years with stage I squamous cell lung carcinoma. Each CDR3 is given with its conserved first and last residue. The D gene is left open where the match is weak. A row's size may be missing; if present it is once, few, many or a size class.

once TRBJ2-3 TRBV9 TRBD1 CASSVAPRGNTDTQYF TGTGCCAGCAGCGTAGCTCCCAGGGGGAACACAGATACGCAGTATTTT
NA TRBJ1-2 TRBV28 NA CASKMKGYGYTF TGTGCCAGCAAGATGAAAGGGTATGGCTACACCTTC
NA TRBJ2-1 TRBV6-5 TRBD2 CASSPSGGPHEQFF TGTGCCAGCTCCCCTTCGGGGGGGCCCCATGAGCAGTTCTTC
once TRBJ2-2 TRBV11-1 TRBD2 CASSVPSGGEYTGELFF TGTGCCAGCAGCGTCCCTAGCGGGGGTGAATACACCGGGGAGCTGTTTTTT
NA TRBJ1-2 TRBV30 NA CAWSRDRPYGYTF TGTGCCTGGAGTCGAGACAGACCTTATGGCTACACCTTC
NA TRBJ2-1 TRBV30 TRBD1 CASGQGREQFF TGTGCCTCCGGACAGGGCCGTGAGCAGTTCTTC
many TRBJ1-2 TRBV28 NA CASSLVDLGYTF TGTGCCAGCAGTTTGGTTGATCTGGGCTACACCTTC
NA TRBJ2-4 TRBV7-2 NA CASNTGALAKNIQYF TGTGCCAGCAATACGGGGGCCCTAGCCAAAAACATTCAGTACTTC
NA TRBJ1-4 TRBV18 TRBD1 CASSPQTGVKEKLFF TGTGCCAGCTCACCCCAAACAGGGGTTAAGGAAAAACTGTTTTTT
NA TRBJ1-6 TRBV5-6 TRBD1 CASNRDRGYNSPLHF TGTGCCAGCAACCGGGACAGGGGGTATAATTCACCCCTCCACTTT
NA TRBJ1-1 TRBV11-3 TRBD1 CASSLRGGDTEAFF TGTGCCAGCAGCTTAAGAGGGGGCGACACTGAAGCTTTCTTT
NA TRBJ1-4 TRBV19 TRBD1 CASRWGTATEKLFF TGTGCCAGTAGATGGGGGACAGCGACTGAAAAACTGTTTTTT
few TRBJ2-3 TRBV7-3 TRBD2 CASSNPSGGADTQYF TGTGCCAGCAGCAACCCTAGCGGGGGAGCAGATACGCAGTATTTT
NA TRBJ2-5 TRBV9 NA CASSVSAGYQETQYF TGTGCCAGCAGCGTGTCGGCGGGGTACCAAGAGACCCAGTACTTC
few TRBJ2-7 TRBV4-1 NA CASSQGPAGSYEQYF TGCGCCAGCAGCCAAGGCCCGGCCGGGTCCTACGAGCAGTACTTC
NA TRBJ1-4 TRBV19 NA CASSHVGVDITEKLFF TGTGCCAGTAGCCACGTGGGGGTGGACATTACTGAAAAACTGTTTTTT
once TRBJ1-1 TRBV5-5 NA CASSLVKTGPEAFF TGTGCCAGCAGCTTGGTAAAGACAGGTCCGGAAGCTTTCTTT
NA TRBJ2-5 TRBV7-9 TRBD2 CASSLSTSGGQETQYF TGTGCCAGCAGCTTATCGACTAGCGGGGGCCAAGAGACCCAGTACTTC
NA TRBJ2-3 TRBV5-1 TRBD2 CASRENAGDPDTQYF TGCGCCAGCAGAGAAAACGCGGGGGACCCAGATACGCAGTATTTT
once TRBJ2-7 TRBV2 NA CASRAGSNYEQYF TGTGCCAGCAGAGCCGGGTCCAATTACGAGCAGTACTTC
NA TRBJ1-5 TRBV15 TRBD1 CATSRATHRGSFDQPQHF TGTGCCACCAGCAGAGCGACTCACAGGGGAAGTTTCGATCAGCCCCAGCATTTT
NA TRBJ2-1 TRBV28 NA CASSLLGEGEQFF TGTGCCAGCAGTTTGTTGGGGGAAGGGGAGCAGTTCTTC
few TRBJ1-5 TRBV5-1 NA CASSLTVNQPQHF TGCGCCAGCAGCTTAACTGTCAATCAGCCCCAGCATTTT
NA TRBJ1-2 TRBV7-2 NA CASRPGLTNYGYTF TGTGCCAGCAGGCCGGGACTTACTAACTATGGCTACACCTTC
NA TRBJ1-2 TRBV4-2 NA CASSQDPGQSNYGYTF TGTGCCAGCAGCCAAGACCCTGGACAGTCTAACTATGGCTACACCTTC
NA TRBJ1-2 TRBV2 NA CASSDGGSRYGYTF TGTGCCAGCAGTGACGGCGGCTCGCGCTATGGCTACACCTTC
few TRBJ1-5 TRBV6-4 NA CASIGQYQQPQHF TGTGCCAGTATCGGACAGTATCAACAGCCCCAGCATTTT
NA TRBJ1-5 TRBV4-1 TRBD1 CASSQDKSTGGSQPQHF TGCGCCAGCAGCCAAGATAAGTCGACAGGGGGGAGTCAGCCCCAGCATTTT
NA TRBJ1-1 TRBV4-2 NA CASSQEYAGNTEAFF TGTGCCAGCAGCCAAGAGTACGCGGGGAACACTGAAGCTTTCTTT
once TRBJ1-1 TRBV28 NA CASSPGQNTEAFF TGTGCCAGCAGCCCTGGACAGAACACTGAAGCTTTCTTT
few TRBJ1-5 TRBV30 TRBD1 CAWSATGPMIAQHF TGTGCCTGGAGTGCGACAGGGCCTATGATAGCCCAGCATTTT
NA TRBJ2-7 TRBV5-1 NA CASSLGTANEQYF TGCGCCAGCAGCTTGGGGACCGCCAACGAGCAGTACTTC
NA TRBJ1-1 TRBV10-3 TRBD1 CATTRQGLSEAFF TGTGCCACGACCAGACAGGGTCTTTCTGAAGCTTTCTTT
NA TRBJ2-3 TRBV5-4 NA CASSSWRGSSTDTQYF TGTGCCAGCAGTTCGTGGCGTGGCAGTAGCACAGATACGCAGTATTTT
NA TRBJ2-1 TRBV28 NA CASSGNREPGGLSYNEQFF TGTGCCAGCAGTGGAAACAGGGAACCGGGGGGCCTCTCCTACAATGAGCAGTTCTTC
few TRBJ1-5 TRBV7-6 TRBD1 CASSRGQGGSNQPQHF TGTGCCAGCAGCCGCGGACAGGGAGGGAGCAATCAGCCCCAGCATTTT
NA TRBJ2-5 TRBV6-5 NA CASSYGPAQTQYF TGTGCCAGCAGTTACGGGCCAGCTCAGACCCAGTACTTC
NA TRBJ1-6 TRBV7-2 NA CASSLEHSYNSPLHF TGTGCCAGCAGCTTAGAACACTCCTATAATTCACCCCTCCACTTT
few TRBJ2-5 TRBV6-1 NA CASSVNRDPGGTQYF TGTGCCAGCAGTGTAAACCGGGACCCCGGTGGGACCCAGTACTTC
once TRBJ2-7 TRBV13 TRBD1 CASSEGQGHYEQYF TGTGCCAGCAGCGAGGGACAGGGACACTACGAGCAGTACTTC
NA TRBJ1-2 TRBV14 TRBD1 CASSPRDRVNYGYTF TGTGCCAGCAGCCCGAGGGACAGGGTAAACTATGGCTACACCTTC
once TRBJ2-7 TRBV5-1 NA CASSLQGDYEQYF TGCGCCAGCAGCTTGCAAGGGGACTACGAGCAGTACTTC
NA TRBJ1-5 TRBV19 NA CASTKVYSNQPQHF TGTGCCAGTACGAAGGTCTATAGCAATCAGCCCCAGCATTTT
NA TRBJ1-1 TRBV6-6 NA CASNSGGHTEAFF TGTGCCAGCAATAGCGGTGGGCACACTGAAGCTTTCTTT
NA TRBJ1-5 TRBV12-5 TRBD1 CASGAGGLGNQPQHF TGTGCTAGTGGTGCAGGGGGTCTGGGCAATCAGCCCCAGCATTTT
NA TRBJ2-1 TRBV9 NA CASSDRGGEQFF TGTGCCAGCAGCGATAGGGGCGGTGAGCAGTTCTTC
NA TRBJ2-1 TRBV28 TRBD2 CASSLLSGGDNEQFF TGTGCCAGCAGTTTACTTAGCGGGGGGGACAATGAGCAGTTCTTC
NA TRBJ1-1 TRBV2 NA CASSDGGSQNTEAFF TGTGCCAGCAGTGATGGTGGCAGCCAGAACACTGAAGCTTTCTTT
NA TRBJ1-2 TRBV6-6 TRBD1 CASSPLTGKFGYTF TGTGCCAGCAGTCCCCTGACAGGGAAGTTTGGCTACACCTTC
few TRBJ2-6 TRBV7-6 TRBD2 CASSLDASGGSGANVLTF TGTGCCAGCAGCTTAGACGCTAGCGGGGGAAGTGGGGCCAACGTCCTGACTTTC
few TRBJ2-5 TRBV11-2 NA CASSRQAHETQYF TGTGCCAGCAGCCGCCAGGCGCACGAGACCCAGTACTTC
once TRBJ2-3 TRBV7-7 NA CASSLAETSDTQYF TGTGCCAGCAGCTTAGCGGAGACTTCAGATACGCAGTATTTT
few TRBJ2-3 TRBV13 TRBD2 CASSPGTSGVTDTQYF TGTGCCAGCAGTCCCGGGACTAGCGGGGTGACAGATACGCAGTATTTT
NA TRBJ1-1 TRBV19 TRBD1 CASSDPGQGGENTEAFF TGTGCCAGTAGTGACCCGGGACAGGGTGGCGAGAACACTGAAGCTTTCTTT
NA TRBJ1-2 TRBV28 TRBD1 CASSGSIGQGYGYTF TGTGCCAGCAGTGGGTCGATAGGACAGGGTTATGGCTACACCTTC
NA TRBJ2-2 TRBV19 NA CASRGGKAMGTGELFF TGTGCCAGTCGAGGGGGGAAGGCTATGGGCACCGGGGAGCTGTTTTTT
NA TRBJ1-1 TRBV7-9 NA CASSFPGSLEAFF TGTGCCAGCAGCTTCCCGGGGAGCCTTGAAGCTTTCTTT
NA TRBJ1-2 TRBV30 TRBD1 CAWSPGTGDYGYTF TGTGCCTGGAGTCCCGGGACAGGGGACTATGGCTACACCTTC
NA TRBJ2-7 TRBV7-8 TRBD1 CASSAHRGSDEQYF TGTGCCAGCAGCGCCCACAGGGGGTCCGACGAGCAGTACTTC